This T cell receptor beta chain was captured by sequencing in a study of naive and memory T cell subsets. Study-level findings and limits: Naive and memory subsets had different power law exponents for TCR abundance.

This clonotype has more than one count but fewer than ten. What it recognizes is unknown. Per germline, CDR1 SGHRS and CDR2 YFSETQ. The CDR3 sequence is 14 residues long. Deletions cut 4 bases from V and 3 bases from J, with 12 bases between. Overnight CMV lysate stimulation of fresh PBMCs defined donor CMV status by CD4+ IFNgamma. Two oligonucleotides, mixed equimolar, formed the beta constant-region primer covering TRBC1 and TRBC2. The ligated cDNA underwent four PCR rounds using SP2 and nested alpha and beta constant-region primers. TCRdb itself ran the UMI-ligation and nested PCR reads through MiXCR, one entry per CDR3 protein. Among 95,000 to 150,000 distinct CDR3 sequences listed, 35% to 45% were seen once.

The sample was central memory CD4+ T cells from blood. V and J are TRBV5-1 and TRBJ2-3; weak D call: TRBD1 (6 bases). This clonotype was obtained from a human donor in good health. Here the CDR3 DNA reads TGCGCCAGCAGCACGGACAGAATAACAGATACGCAGTATTTT. The encoded protein is CASSTDRITDTQYF.